These T cell receptor beta chains were read from a single sample in a study of human T cells and chemical hapten exposure. TCRdb redid the calling of the reads with MiXCR, one entry per CDR3 protein. The top ten hold approximately 1.4% of the sample, which has about 120,000 distinct CDR3 sequences, approximately 9% seen once. The sequencing input was whole blood. Receptors originate from a human donor in good health. Some clones in this sample may be carry-over from other donors' samples. The CDR3 runs from the conserved cysteine through the conserved F or W. The D gene is left open where the match is weak. Rows give clone size only sometimes, using once, few, many, or a class for an expanded clone.

.	TRBV18	many	TRBJ2-4	CASSPQGEGAKNIQYF	TGTGCCAGCTCACCACAAGGGGAAGGGGCCAAAAACATTCAGTACTTC
TRBD1	TRBV20-1	many	TRBJ1-1	CSGFRQGSSTEAFF	TGCAGTGGTTTCCGACAGGGCAGTTCCACTGAAGCTTTCTTT
.	TRBV5-1	.	TRBJ2-5	CASSLGGAEATQYF	TGCGCCAGCAGCTTGGGAGGAGCGGAGGCGACCCAGTACTTC
.	TRBV20-1	.	TRBJ2-1	CSARVYNEQFF	TGCAGTGCTAGAGTATACAATGAGCAGTTCTTC
.	TRBV20-1	many	TRBJ1-5	CSARDLKGSQPQHF	TGCAGTGCTAGAGATTTGAAGGGGTCACAGCCCCAGCATTTT
.	TRBV5-1	few	TRBJ1-5	CASSLRADQPQHF	TGCGCCAGCAGCTTGCGGGCAGATCAGCCCCAGCATTTT
TRBD1	TRBV20-1	many	TRBJ1-3	CSARAGTVGNTIYF	TGCAGTGCTAGGGCTGGGACAGTTGGAAACACCATATATTTT
.	TRBV12-3/TRBV12-4	few	TRBJ1-2	CASSWLGPGYGYTF	TGTGCCAGCAGTTGGCTGGGCCCAGGGTATGGCTACACCTTC
.	TRBV12-5	many	TRBJ1-4	CASGSPTEDNEKLFF	TGTGCTAGTGGTTCTCCGACAGAAGATAATGAAAAACTGTTTTTT
TRBD1	TRBV7-9	few	TRBJ1-1	CASSLAQGGKGTEAFF	TGTGCCAGCAGCTTAGCGCAGGGGGGCAAGGGCACTGAAGCTTTCTTT
TRBD2	TRBV7-2	few	TRBJ2-5	CASSSRGGRETQYF	TGTGCCAGCAGCTCCCGCGGGGGACGAGAGACCCAGTACTTC
.	TRBV6-1	few	TRBJ2-5	CASSEVEGTLGETQYF	TGTGCCAGCAGTGAAGTCGAGGGCACCCTCGGAGAGACCCAGTACTTC
.	TRBV2	many	TRBJ2-1	CASSGIEGASNEQFF	TGTGCCAGCAGCGGGATTGAGGGAGCTAGCAATGAGCAGTTCTTC
TRBD1	TRBV7-2	many	TRBJ1-1	CASSQATGGTEAFF	TGTGCCAGCAGCCAAGCGACAGGGGGTACTGAAGCTTTCTTT
.	TRBV7-9	.	TRBJ2-1	CASSSGLPNGEQFF	TGTGCCAGCAGCTCGGGACTCCCGAACGGTGAGCAGTTCTTC
.	TRBV7-8	many	TRBJ1-6	CASSLAQRVNSPLHF	TGTGCCAGCAGCTTAGCGCAGAGGGTCAATTCACCCCTCCACTTT
.	TRBV27	few	TRBJ2-5	CASSLASTETQYF	TGTGCCAGCAGTTTAGCCTCGACAGAGACCCAGTACTTC
.	TRBV20-1	.	TRBJ1-1	CSARGPGSRYGEAFF	TGCAGTGCTAGAGGTCCGGGATCCAGGTACGGTGAAGCTTTCTTT
TRBD2	TRBV7-9	many	TRBJ2-7	CASSLTGGSSYEQYF	TGTGCCAGCAGCTTGACGGGAGGGAGCTCCTACGAGCAGTACTTC
TRBD2	TRBV5-1	few	TRBJ2-1	CASSPGTSEYNEQFF	TGCGCCAGCAGCCCCGGGACTAGCGAATACAATGAGCAGTTCTTC
TRBD1	TRBV7-9	.	TRBJ1-5	CASSLTSRTGGDSNQPQHF	TGTGCCAGCAGCTTGACGTCTCGGACAGGGGGGGATAGCAATCAGCCCCAGCATTTT
TRBD2	TRBV12-3/TRBV12-4	many	TRBJ2-2	CASNPAGGNTGELFF	TGTGCCAGCAATCCCGCGGGAGGGAACACCGGGGAGCTGTTTTTT
.	TRBV21-1	many	TRBJ1-6	CASTRNRVYNSPLHF	TGTGCCAGCACCCGAAACAGGGTGTATAATTCACCCCTCCACTTT
.	TRBV6-2/TRBV6-3	few	TRBJ2-6	CASSYRSSGANVLTF	TGTGCCAGCAGTTATCGGAGCTCTGGGGCCAACGTCCTGACTTTC
.	TRBV7-3	many	TRBJ2-5	CASSLIGGGKETQYF	TGTGCCAGCAGCTTAATAGGGGGGGGGAAAGAGACCCAGTACTTC
TRBD2	TRBV29-1	.	TRBJ2-1	CSVMDLSGSDNEQFF	TGCAGCGTTATGGACCTAAGCGGGAGCGACAATGAGCAGTTCTTC
.	TRBV15	few	TRBJ1-6	CATSRDSLGFSPLHF	TGTGCCACCAGCAGAGATTCGTTGGGTTTTTCACCCCTCCACTTT
TRBD1	TRBV5-1	.	TRBJ2-1	CASSLAGTAYNEQFF	TGCGCCAGCAGCTTGGCTGGGACAGCCTACAATGAGCAGTTCTTC
TRBD1	TRBV4-3	few	TRBJ2-7	CASSQDSQLTGGLYEQYF	TGCGCCAGCAGCCAAGATTCACAGCTGACAGGGGGGTTATACGAGCAGTACTTC
TRBD1	TRBV6-5	few	TRBJ2-6	CASSLDRGSGANVLTF	TGTGCCAGCAGTCTAGACAGGGGCTCTGGGGCCAACGTCCTGACTTTC
TRBD2	TRBV4-3	few	TRBJ2-1	CASSQDLGLAGWEQFF	TGCGCCAGCAGCCAAGATCTGGGACTAGCGGGGTGGGAGCAGTTCTTC
.	TRBV7-9	few	TRBJ2-1	CASSRAAGNEQFF	TGTGCCAGCAGCCGGGCCGCGGGAAATGAGCAGTTCTTC
.	TRBV7-2	.	TRBJ2-1	CASSFHVMSSYNEQFF	TGTGCCAGCAGCTTCCATGTCATGAGCTCCTACAATGAGCAGTTCTTC
.	TRBV5-8	many	TRBJ1-5	CASSLGATLDSNQPQHF	TGTGCCAGCAGCTTGGGAGCAACCCTCGATAGCAATCAGCCCCAGCATTTT
.	TRBV5-4	.	TRBJ2-2	CASSFSAGELFF	TGTGCCAGCAGCTTTAGCGCCGGGGAGCTGTTTTTT
TRBD2	TRBV20-1	few	TRBJ2-1	CSAHTGGDHNEQFF	TGCAGTGCTCATACGGGAGGGGATCACAATGAGCAGTTCTTC
.	TRBV4-2	many	TRBJ1-1	CASSQVGANTEAFF	TGTGCCAGCAGCCAAGTAGGGGCGAACACTGAAGCTTTCTTT
.	TRBV7-2	.	TRBJ2-7	CASSASISYEQYF	TGTGCCAGCAGCGCCTCCATAAGCTACGAGCAGTACTTC
.	TRBV12-3/TRBV12-4	few	TRBJ1-6	CASSDTQGSSYNSPLHF	TGTGCCAGCAGTGATACACAGGGAAGCTCCTATAATTCACCCCTCCACTTT
.	TRBV28	many	TRBJ1-1	CASSLYSKNTEAFF	TGTGCCAGCAGTTTATACTCAAAAAACACTGAAGCTTTCTTT
TRBD2	TRBV10-1	many	TRBJ2-3	CASSPGLAGDTQYF	TGCGCCAGCAGCCCGGGACTAGCGGGAGATACGCAGTATTTT
.	TRBV5-1	few	TRBJ2-3	CASSLGQLSTDTQYF	TGCGCCAGCAGCTTGGGACAGCTTAGCACAGATACGCAGTATTTT
.	TRBV2	few	TRBJ2-7	CASTEAGVEEQYF	TGTGCCAGCACCGAAGCAGGGGTGGAAGAGCAGTACTTC
TRBD2	TRBV30	.	TRBJ2-2	CAWSVGTSGTGELFF	TGTGCCTGGAGTGTAGGAACTAGCGGGACCGGGGAGCTGTTTTTT
.	TRBV18	few	TRBJ2-4	CASSGNQGSDIQYF	TGTGCCAGCTCGGGGAATCAGGGATCGGACATTCAGTACTTC
.	TRBV6-6	.	TRBJ1-1	CASSYAVFTTEAFF	TGTGCCAGCAGTTACGCGGTATTTACCACTGAAGCTTTCTTT
TRBD2	TRBV7-9	few	TRBJ2-7	CASSLAPGGTYEQYF	TGTGCCAGCAGCTTAGCGCCGGGGGGGACCTACGAGCAGTACTTC
.	TRBV20-1	few	TRBJ2-1	CSARDPGLADNEQFF	TGCAGTGCTAGAGATCCGGGACTGGCGGACAATGAGCAGTTCTTC
.	TRBV11-2	few	TRBJ2-5	CASSLDPETQYF	TGTGCCAGCAGCTTAGATCCGGAGACCCAGTACTTC
TRBD1	TRBV20-1	many	TRBJ1-1	CSARTGGTEAFF	TGCAGTGCTAGAACAGGGGGCACTGAAGCTTTCTTT
.	TRBV7-9	many	TRBJ1-6	CASSRGDINSPLHF	TGTGCCAGCAGCCGAGGGGACATTAATTCACCCCTCCACTTT
.	TRBV5-5	few	TRBJ2-1	CASSRSLATISYNEQFF	TGTGCCAGCAGCCGCTCACTAGCTACGATCTCCTACAATGAGCAGTTCTTC
.	TRBV30	.	TRBJ1-1	CAWSRGLGNTEAFF	TGTGCCTGGAGTAGGGGGTTAGGAAACACTGAAGCTTTCTTT
TRBD2	TRBV10-3	few	TRBJ2-1	CATGLAGGDEQFF	TGTGCCACGGGACTAGCGGGAGGTGACGAGCAGTTCTTC
.	TRBV19	.	TRBJ2-1	CASSIWGDNEQFF	TGTGCCAGTAGTATTTGGGGGGACAATGAGCAGTTCTTC
TRBD2	TRBV3-1	.	TRBJ2-1	CASRHSGEYNEQFF	TGTGCCAGCAGGCATAGCGGGGAATACAATGAGCAGTTCTTC
TRBD1	TRBV7-9	few	TRBJ2-7	CASSPPDRGNYEQYF	TGTGCCAGCAGCCCACCCGACAGGGGGAACTACGAGCAGTACTTC
TRBD1	TRBV28	few	TRBJ2-5	CASSLRGPRQETQYF	TGTGCCAGCAGTTTAAGGGGGCCTAGGCAAGAGACCCAGTACTTC
.	TRBV29-1	many	TRBJ1-1	CSVVVVTEAFF	TGCAGCGTTGTCGTGGTCACTGAAGCTTTCTTT
TRBD2	TRBV7-2	.	TRBJ2-7	CASRWTSGSVSDEQYF	TGTGCCAGCAGATGGACTAGCGGGAGTGTCAGCGACGAGCAGTACTTC